This TCR beta chain was observed in a study of T cells in Graves' hyperthyroidism and ophthalmopathy (dated by TCRdb to the late 2010s). Background on the whole study: Peripheral blood samples were taken at initial diagnosis, before any treatment was given. The roughly 91 discovery patients were randomly split 7:3 into training and test sets. After blood sampling, hyperthyroidism patients were treated with methimazole at a starting dose of 30 mg daily, and ophthalmopathy patients were treated with high-dose intravenous methylprednisolone. In addition, the study compared T-cell repertoires in thyroid tissue and in blood from six Graves' hyperthyroidism patients. TCR V-J signatures able to tell the groups apart were searched for in a discovery cohort of 100 or so patients, of whom more than 40 had Graves' ophthalmopathy and some 60 had stable Graves' hyperthyroidism. TCR Vbeta CDR3 sequencing of 130 to 150 peripheral blood samples (roughly 41 ophthalmopathy, over 70 hyperthyroidism and approximately 17 progressor patients) is reported in the paper. Whether ophthalmopathy could be predicted prospectively was tested in an independent validation cohort made up of approximately 19 hyperthyroidism patients plus 17 patients who later progressed to ophthalmopathy.

A patient counted as having stable Graves' hyperthyroidism if no progression to ophthalmopathy occurred over 18 months of follow-up. Hyperthyroidism patients were newly diagnosed, had a disease duration of under 2 months, and were aged 18 to 65 years. The study excluded patients with uncontrolled infections, other autoimmune diseases, pregnancy or lactation. Clinical symptoms, serum thyroxine and TRAb, thyroid ultrasound, and orbital computed tomography formed the basis for the diagnoses. PBMCs were separated from about 10 ml of fresh peripheral blood using Ficoll-Paque density gradient centrifugation. Trizol reagent was used to extract total RNA, and RNA quality was then checked on an Agilent 2100 Bioanalyzer. Broad study findings and their caveats: During validation, the model predicted progression to ophthalmopathy a median of around 6 months ahead of onset, with more than 55% sensitivity and around 72% specificity. A 13 V-J signature model separated ophthalmopathy from stable hyperthyroidism, with roughly 88% sensitivity and about 81% specificity in cross-validation and 80%/75% in testing. No statistical method was used to set the sample size in advance, and investigators knew the group allocation. Most expanded thyroid clonotypes (frequency above 0.001) were also found in blood, which suggests that blood repertoires may mirror thyroid immune responses.

This clonotype came up once. Its recognized antigen is unknown. The CDR3 does not end in the conserved phenylalanine or tryptophan, so this is likely a read error. Amplification of TCR beta CDR3 regions was carried out from RNA transcripts. For the first round of RT-PCR on the TCR CDR3, the HTBI primer set was used together with the Qiagen OneStep RT-PCR kit. Libraries were constructed in a second round of multiplex PCR, after which size selection and purification were performed. Paired-end sequencing of the libraries was performed with 100 bp reads on an Illumina HiSeq2000. Concerning the study's data processing: Raw data were processed with SOAPnuke, discarding reads with adapters, uncalled bases, mean Phred below 15, or no exact constant-primer or identifier match. High-quality paired reads were merged with COPE v1.2.5, and unique nucleotide sequences were defined as clonotypes. MiTCR v1.1 was used to align clonotypes to the IMGT TRBV, TRBD and TRBJ reference segments. The analysis included only V-J combinations with a frequency above 0.0001, which together covered approximately 99% of the repertoires. A TCS score was defined as the ratio between F50 (clonal expansion) and ExV (chaos), using BLOSUM62-based TCRdist between CDR3 peptides within each V-J. Welch's t-statistics and random forest reduced roughly 540 V-J features to 13, which were used in a naive Bayes classifier (R e1071). The Morisita-Horn index was used to measure how similar the thyroid and blood repertoires were. TCRdb ran its own pipeline on the public reads, namely fastp trimming at Q25 and MiXCR clone calling, and kept in-frame beta chains. All rows with the same CDR3 protein become a single entry with the most common DNA and genes. TCRdb's processing, not the authors' own work, is the source of the V and J calls. The sample has about 840,000 distinct CDR3 sequences on record, 38% of them singletons. The top ten clonotypes cover approximately 10% of the sample.

The CDR3 is 13 residues long, ends included. Only the CDR3 portion is preserved as DNA: 39 bases, with reading frame beginning at the first base. Via the germline V gene, CDR1 is SGHTA and CDR2 FQGNSA. The receptor was derived from a young man with Graves' hyperthyroidism. Sequencing used blood. Recombination connected TRBV7-2 to TRBJ1-2, with 9 bases matching TRBD1. The nucleotides are TGCGCCAGCAGCCTAGGGACAGGGAAGGGCTACACCCTC. Its protein reads: CASSLGTGKGYTL.